Each of the 30 T cell receptor beta chains below was sequenced from the same sample in a study of blood T cell repertoires in COVID-19. Sequenced by immunoSEQ multiplex PCR; TCRdb stores in-frame clones only, minus some. The table shows 110,000 or so clones, with approximately 83% occurring only once. Sequencing input: peripheral blood. The receptors were sampled from a woman aged 70 to 79 with acute or convalescent COVID-19.

J is TRBJ1-4 and V is TRBV2, with D tentatively TRBD1 (6 bases). V shed 7 bases and J shed 8 bases, with 20 bases lying between them. This CDR3 is 15 amino acids long. Germline CDR1 reads SNHLY; CDR2 reads FYNNEI. The CDR3 is CASNQQGRSVEKLFF. CDR3 sequence (DNA): TGTGCCAGCAACCAACAGGGACGATCGGTGGAAAAACTGTTTTTT.

The sample holds one count of this clone. The chain is built from TRBV7-2 and TRBJ2-5, with TRBD2 matching 9 bases. The junction had 5 bases not matched to a gene; V was cut back by 3 bases and J by 3 bases. The CDR3 spans 15 residues. CDR1 is SGHTA and CDR2 is FQGNSA in the germline V gene. Here the CDR3 DNA reads TGTGCCAGCAGCTTTCAAGCGGGGGGAAAAGAGACCCAGTACTTC. This gives the protein CASSFQAGGKETQYF.

This clone was picked up a small number of times. The chain links TRBV5-4 to TRBJ2-2; the match to TRBD2 covers 7 bases. The CDR3 consists of 16 residues. J gave up 4 bases and V 0 bases, and 6 bases lay outside the gene matches. Germline CDR1 and CDR2: SGHNT and YYREEE (reference sequence). The CDR3 DNA is TGTGCCAGCAGCTTGGCCAGAGGGGAGGGCACCGGGGAGCTGTTTTTT. Translating gives CASSLARGEGTGELFF.

This clone has only a few counts. The V call is TRBV18, the J call TRBJ1-1, with 8 bases aligning to TRBD1. The CDR3 is made up of 18 amino acids. The germline V gene has CDR1 KGHSH and CDR2 LQKENI. J was trimmed by 0 bases and V by 5 bases; bases with no gene match: 14. The CDR3 is CASSSTGGQWPMNTEAFF. In DNA, the CDR3 is TGTGCCAGCTCATCCACAGGGGGGCAATGGCCCATGAACACTGAAGCTTTCTTT.

The chain employs TRBV18 and TRBJ2-5, with D perhaps matching TRBD1 (6 bases). Germline V gene data show CDR1 as KGHSH and CDR2 as LQKENI. Trimming stripped 8 bases from V and 3 bases from J, with 13 bases between. This CDR3 spans 13 amino acids. The CDR3 DNA reads as TGTGCCAGCGCCCAGGGGACGGAAGAGACCCAGTACTTC. Amino acid sequence: CASAQGTEETQYF.

The genes are TRBV6-5 and TRBJ1-3; D uncertain. The germline gives CDR1 MNHEY, CDR2 SVGAGI. Trimming pared 6 bases from V and 7 bases from J, leaving 13 bases between. The length of the CDR3 is 13 residues. The CDR3 region has the DNA TGTGCCAGCAGCGAGAGGAGTCCTAACACCATATATTTT. Protein product: CASSERSPNTIYF.

The chain carries TRBV25-1 and TRBJ2-7; TRBD2 aligns across 13 bases. The germline CDR1 and CDR2 sequences are MGHDK and SYGVNS. The CDR3 length is 16 residues. Trimming cost V 4 bases and J 6 bases; bases outside gene matches: 9. CDR3 loop: CASSGAGLAGLGEQYF. The CDR3 DNA sequence: TGTGCCAGCAGTGGAGCGGGACTAGCGGGACTGGGCGAGCAGTACTTC.

V and J are TRBV19 and TRBJ2-7; weak D call: TRBD1 (5 bases). Germline CDR1 reads LNHDA; CDR2 reads SQIVND (reference sequence). The CDR3 is 13 amino acids. Trimming stripped 5 bases from V and 2 bases from J, with 10 bases between. CDR3 sequence reads: CASSFGQAYEQYF. The CDR3, as DNA: TGTGCCAGTAGTTTTGGACAAGCCTACGAGCAGTACTTC.

The chain couples TRBV30 to TRBJ1-2; 10 bases are shared with TRBD1. CDR3 length: 17 amino acids. The ends lost 2 bases at V and 8 bases at J; junction bases unmatched: 17. Germline lookup yields CDR1 GTSNPN and CDR2 SVGIG (reference sequence). DNA for the CDR3: TGTGCCTGGAGTCCGGGGACAGGGGACCCTAAACTTCGCGGCTACACCTTC. It is translated as CAWSPGTGDPKLRGYTF. Filled out from reference TRBV30 and TRBJ1-2, the complete variable domain reads SQTIHQWPATLVQPVGSPLSLECTVEGTSNPNLYWYRQAAGRGLQLLFYSVGIGQISSEVPQNLSASRPQDRQFILSSKKLLLSDSGFYLCAWSPGTGDPKLRGYTFGSGTRLTVV.

The chain has TRBV28 and TRBJ1-2; 9 nucleotides align to TRBD1. There are 17 residues in the CDR3. CDR1 and CDR2 (germline): MDHEN, SYDVKM. After removal of 6 bases from V and 4 bases from J, the junction contained 15 bases not matched to a gene. The CDR3 region is CASSRSSRWDRVYGYTF. The CDR3 coding sequence is TGTGCCAGCAGCAGATCCTCAAGATGGGACAGGGTCTATGGCTACACCTTC.

The chain combines TRBV27 with TRBJ2-3; D perhaps matches TRBD2 (5 bases). V was trimmed by 7 bases and J by 2 bases, leaving 13 bases between them. Germline V CDR1 and CDR2: MNHEY, SMNVEV (reference sequence). This CDR3 has 14 residues. Here the CDR3 DNA reads TGTGCCAGCACCCCAACGGGAACCACAGATACGCAGTATTTT. Protein: CASTPTGTTDTQYF.

The chain links TRBV28 to TRBJ1-5; D uncertain. The germline V gene encodes CDR1 MDHEN and CDR2 SYDVKM. The V gene lost 6 bases and the J gene lost 4 bases, with 22 bases spanning the gap. CDR3 length: 17 residues. The CDR3: CASSYQATGMRNQPQHF. The CDR3 DNA follows: TGTGCCAGCAGCTACCAAGCAACGGGGATGAGAAATCAGCCCCAGCATTTT. The full variable domain, rest sourced from reference TRBV28 and TRBJ1-5, is DVKVTQSSRYLVKRTGEKVFLECVQDMDHENMFWYRQDPGLGLRLIYFSYDVKMKEKGDIPEGYSVSREKKERFSLILESASTNQTSMYLCASSYQATGMRNQPQHFGDGTRLSIL.

This clone was seen a handful of times. The chain recombines TRBV28 with TRBJ1-2; a weak D match, TRBD1 (5 bases). Between the trimmed V and J ends, which lost 2 bases and 4 bases, there was a span of 8 bases. Germline V gives CDR1 MDHEN, CDR2 SYDVKM. The CDR3 is 13 amino acids. The CDR3 region has the DNA TGTGCCAGCAGTTTAGGGGCATCCTATGGCTACACCTTC. This codes for CASSLGASYGYTF.

The chain links TRBV3-1 (or the pseudogene TRBV3-2) to TRBJ2-1; D not resolved. Trimming left V 4 bases short and J 0 bases short, with 13 bases between. CDR1 is LGHDT and CDR2 is YNNKEL in the germline V gene (reference sequence). The CDR3 loop spans 16 amino acids. This chain's CDR3 is CASSLTTGSSYNEQFF. The CDR3 nucleotides are TGTGCCAGCAGCCTGACGACTGGAAGCTCCTACAATGAGCAGTTCTTC.

The chain links TRBV28 to TRBJ2-7, with 9 positions matching TRBD1. Germline V gives CDR1 MDHEN, CDR2 SYDVKM. This CDR3 spans 16 amino acids. The V gene end was trimmed by 6 bases and the J gene end by 2 bases; junction bases not matched to a gene: 11. As DNA, the CDR3 is TGTGCCAGCAGCAAAATACAGGGGGCGCTCCCCTACGAGCAGTACTTC. This sequence encodes CASSKIQGALPYEQYF.

This chain uses TRBV4-1 with TRBJ2-4; 12 bases are shared with TRBD2. This CDR3 is 15 amino acids long. V lost 0 bases, J lost 13 bases, and 7 bases stayed unmatched. CDR1 and CDR2 (germline): MGHRA, YSYEKL. The CDR3: CASSQDLGLAGIQYF. The CDR3 DNA sequence: TGCGCCAGCAGCCAAGATTTAGGACTAGCGGGGATCCAGTACTTC.

The chain recombines TRBV24-1 with TRBJ2-7; TRBD1 agrees at 9 bases. CDR3 length equals 14 residues. Looked up from germline, CDR1 is KGHDR and CDR2 is SFDVKD. J was trimmed by 6 bases and V by 4 bases; bases with no gene match: 6. The CDR3 region is CATSDPGQGGEQYF. DNA of the CDR3: TGTGCCACCAGTGACCCGGGACAGGGCGGCGAGCAGTACTTC.

This chain connects TRBV6-5 to TRBJ1-5, with TRBD1 identical over 11 bases. This CDR3 is 16 amino acids long. The germline V gene encodes CDR1 MNHEY and CDR2 SVGAGI. V shed 4 bases, J shed 3 bases, and the junction held 5 bases outside the gene matches. This CDR3 reads CASSSGDRGYNQPQHF. The CDR3 nucleotides read TGTGCCAGCAGTTCCGGGGACAGGGGGTACAATCAGCCCCAGCATTTT.

The chain is built from TRBV7-9 and TRBJ1-1, with D tentatively TRBD1 (6 bases). Deletions cut 4 bases from V and 4 bases from J, with 13 bases between. Germline CDR1 reads SEHNR; CDR2 reads FQNEAQ (reference sequence). The CDR3 length is 14 residues. CDR3 amino acids: CASSWGGSRTEAFF. The CDR3 nucleotides read TGTGCCAGCAGCTGGGGGGGCAGTCGCACTGAAGCTTTCTTT.

The V gene is TRBV28, the J gene TRBJ2-7; 7 bases agree with TRBD1. The CDR3 spans 15 residues. The V segment lost 6 bases and the J segment 0 bases; nucleotides outside the gene matches: 8. CDR1 is MDHEN, CDR2 SYDVKM, per germline. In DNA form, the CDR3 reads TGTGCCAGCAGACAAGGGGGCTACTTCTCCTACGAGCAGTACTTC. Encoded protein: CASRQGGYFSYEQYF.

The chain joins TRBV7-6 to TRBJ1-1; D unclear. Germline assignment: CDR1 SGHVS and CDR2 FNYEAQ. The CDR3 is 14 amino acids. V lost 1 base and J lost 3, with 9 bases in between. This CDR3 reads CASSLVASDTEAFF. The CDR3 DNA follows: TGTGCCAGCAGCTTAGTAGCGTCTGACACTGAAGCTTTCTTT.

The CDR3 reads CASRPTGGGYTF. CDR3 nucleotides: TGTGCCAGCAGACCCACAGGGGGGGGCTACACCTTC. V is TRBV2 and J is TRBJ1-2, with 8 bases matching TRBD1. Germline V CDR1 and CDR2: SNHLY, FYNNEI. This CDR3 spans 12 amino acids. The junction had 5 bases not matched to a gene; V was cut back by 6 bases and J by 8 bases.

The CDR3 nucleotides read TGTGCCAGCAGTCCCCCCAGACAGGGGGGGGAGAGGACCCAGTACTTC. Protein: CASSPPRQGGERTQYF. The chain recombines TRBV28 with TRBJ2-5; the match to TRBD1 covers 9 bases. The V gene end was trimmed by 5 bases and the J gene end by 7 bases; junction bases not matched to a gene: 14. Germline assignment: CDR1 MDHEN and CDR2 SYDVKM. The CDR3 spans 16 residues.

The chain joins TRBV5-8 to TRBJ1-5, with 8 bases identical to TRBD1. Unmatched junction bases numbered 8, after V lost 0 bases and J lost 3 bases. Germline CDR1 reads SGHTS; CDR2 reads YDEGEE. The CDR3 has 17 residues. The CDR3 DNA reads as TGTGCCAGCAGCTTGGTATCGGGGACAGGTTCCAATCAGCCCCAGCATTTT. It codes for CASSLVSGTGSNQPQHF.

The chain recombines TRBV7-2 with TRBJ1-1; D possibly corresponds to TRBD1 (5 bases). The CDR3 loop spans 14 amino acids. Trimming pared 2 bases from V and 7 bases from J, leaving 14 bases between. The germline CDR1 and CDR2 sequences are SGHTA and FQGNSA. CDR3 loop: CASSLSRGVIEAFF. The CDR3 bases are TGTGCCAGCAGCTTAAGCCGGGGGGTTATTGAAGCTTTCTTT.

The rearrangement links TRBV29-1 to TRBJ1-6, with 7 bases matching TRBD1. This CDR3 is built from 15 residues. V lost 5 bases and J lost 7; bases outside the gene matches: 11. Germline CDR1 reads SQVTM; CDR2 reads ANQGSEA. For the CDR3, the DNA is TGCAGCGTTAGCTGGGACAGCCTTCCAAATTCACCCCTCCACTTT. This encodes CSVSWDSLPNSPLHF.

This sequence joins TRBV5-4 and TRBJ2-2, with D tentatively TRBD1 (5 bases). Germline V gene data show CDR1 as SGHNT and CDR2 as YYREEE (reference sequence). V lost 0 bases, J lost 6 bases, and 6 bases lay in between. This CDR3 has 13 amino acids. CDR3 in amino acids: CASSLDRPGELFF. The CDR3 DNA is TGTGCCAGCAGCTTGGACAGGCCCGGGGAGCTGTTTTTT.

The genes are TRBV24-1 and TRBJ2-7; 7 bases agree with TRBD1. Germline assignment: CDR1 KGHDR and CDR2 SFDVKD. Trimming removed 2 bases from V and 2 bases from J; junction bases left unmatched: 5. CDR3 size: 15 residues. Written as DNA, the CDR3 is TGTGCCACCAGTGATTCTAGGACAGGAGCCTACGAGCAGTACTTC. Its protein product is CATSDSRTGAYEQYF.

The rearrangement joins TRBV4-2 to TRBJ2-3; weak D call: TRBD1 (5 bases). Germline CDR1 reads LGHNA; CDR2 reads YNFKEQ. The CDR3 consists of 19 residues. V lost 3 bases, J lost 2 bases, and 24 bases lay in between. Here the CDR3 reads CASSHSQGRGKTNTDTQYF. The CDR3 DNA is TGTGCCAGCAGCCATTCCCAGGGTCGTGGTAAAACCAACACAGATACGCAGTATTTT.

This clone was recorded a few times. This chain uses TRBV27 with TRBJ2-1; possible D gene TRBD2, 5 bases. CDR3 length: 16 residues. Germline V lookup: CDR1 MNHEY, CDR2 SMNVEV (reference sequence). The V and J ends lost 1 base and 1 base respectively, with 11 bases between them. The CDR3 reads CASSLFYEGSYNEQFF. In nucleotides, the CDR3 is TGTGCCAGCAGTTTATTCTACGAGGGTTCCTACAATGAGCAGTTCTTC.